This T cell receptor (beta chain) was sequenced in a study of CD8+CD57+ T cells in acquired aplastic anemia. Study-wide background: Sorted CD4+ and CD8+ cell DNA averaged around 3 ug.

In patients chosen for sequencing, flow cytometry had shown CD8+CD57+ cell expansion. By the time of blood sampling, patients had still received no therapy. This clonotype was counted at least ten times. Its target is not known. General study results and limits: Patients and controls turned out to have 25 to 35 CD8+ CDR3 sequences in common. Patients did not significantly differ from controls in CD8+ Simpson's diversity.

CDR3 and TCR beta VDJ profiling relied on genomic DNA as the template. TCRdb reprocessed the reads with MiXCR, giving one entry per CDR3 protein. The sample carries 180,000 or so distinct CDR3 sequences, over 40% recorded once. The material sequenced was sorted CD4+, CD8+, or CD8+CD57+ T cells (not recorded which) from PBMCs. The source of this sequence is a human donor with aplastic anemia.

CDR3 DNA sequence: TGTGCCAGCTCACCACCTCAGGGCGGGAGTGGCGAGCAGTACTTC. Amino acid sequence: CASSPPQGGSGEQYF. V usage is TRBV18 and J usage is TRBJ2-7; 7 bases are shared with TRBD2. Germline CDR1 and CDR2: KGHSH and LQKENI. Trimming at V came to 0 bases and at J to 6 bases, leaving 8 bases not matched to a gene. CDR3 length equals 15 residues. The variable domain in full, with the rest retrieved from reference TRBV18 and TRBJ2-7, is NAGVMQNPRHLVRRRGQEARLRCSPMKGHSHVYWYRQLPEEGLKFMVYLQKENIIDESGMPKERFSAEFPKEGPSILRIQQVVRGDSAAYFCASSPPQGGSGEQYFGPGTRLTVT.